This entry lists 11 T cell receptor beta chains sequenced from one sample in a study of post-analysis software for immune sequencing data. Which antigens these TCRs recognize remains unknown. Every TCR beta cDNA library bore unique molecular identifiers. Each CDR3 protein gets one entry after TCRdb re-called the PCR reads with MiXCR. The table lists about 570,000 distinct CDR3 sequences, less than 40% of them singletons. Findings and limits, study-wide: When patients were compared with controls, 4 or 5 TRBV segments were more frequent, TRBV5-6, TRBV5-1 and TRBV20-1 among them.

The sample was blood. Source of these receptors: a girl under 18 with multiple sclerosis.

The V gene is TRBV6-2 or TRBV6-3, the J gene TRBJ2-7; D assignment may be TRBD1 or TRBD2 (6 bases each). Between the trimmed V and J ends, which lost 5 bases and 6 bases, there was a span of 14 bases. The CDR3 covers 13 residues. CDR1 is MNHEY, CDR2 SVGEGT, per germline. CDR3 sequence: CASSPRGLREQYF. The CDR3 nucleotides are TGTGCCAGCAGTCCCCGGGGGCTCCGCGAGCAGTACTTC.

This clonotype was counted only a few times. CDR3 in DNA: TGTGCCAGCCGGGGACTTAGCACAGATACGCAGTATTTT. This codes for CASRGLSTDTQYF. This chain connects TRBV7-2 to TRBJ2-3, with D perhaps TRBD2 (6 bases). The CDR3 covers 13 residues. V lost 8 bases and J 0 bases, leaving 9 bases between the germline ends. Germline values: CDR1 SGHTA, CDR2 FQGNSA.

The chain links TRBV27 to TRBJ2-1; 11 nucleotides align to TRBD1. V lost 0 bases, J lost 8 bases, and 9 bases stayed unmatched. The CDR3 length is 17 residues. In germline, CDR1 is MNHEY, CDR2 SMNVEV (reference sequence). CDR3 in DNA: TGTGCCAGCAGTTTATCCTACTGGACAGGGGGCAACGATGAGCAGTTCTTC. Protein product: CASSLSYWTGGNDEQFF.

This clonotype has a handful of counts. The V call is TRBV3-1, the J call TRBJ2-1, with D unresolved. This CDR3 comprises 13 residues. Germline assignment: CDR1 LGHDT and CDR2 YNNKEL (reference sequence). Trimming stripped 1 base from V and 7 bases from J, with 8 bases between. The CDR3 DNA follows: TGTGCCAGCAGCCAAGTGGCGCGGAATGAGCAGTTCTTC. Protein product: CASSQVARNEQFF.

The V and J genes are TRBV18 and TRBJ1-5; 9 nucleotides align to TRBD1. Germline trimming cut 4 bases from V and 5 bases from J; bases unmatched to any gene: 9. Germline assignment: CDR1 KGHSH and CDR2 LQKENI. The CDR3 has 16 amino acids. This CDR3 reads CASSLAGTGLDQPQHF. As DNA, the CDR3 is TGTGCCAGCTCACTCGCCGGGACAGGGCTGGATCAGCCCCAGCATTTT.

In regard to this clonotype: Relative to the germline gene, one junction end is altered; a read error may explain this. V gene TRBV11-2 combines with J gene TRBJ2-7, with a tentative D call TRBD1 (6 bases). CDR3 length: 15 amino acids. Looked up from germline, CDR1 is SGHAT and CDR2 is FQNNGV. In nucleotides, the CDR3 is TGTGTCAGCAACAACCGGGGCAGGGGCTTCTACGAGCAGTACTTC. Encoded protein: CVSNNRGRGFYEQYF.

Comment on this clonotype: An end of the junction differs from the germline gene, which may be a read error. This rearrangement joins TRBV5-1 to TRBJ2-1; 12 bases line up with TRBD2. CDR1 and CDR2 from the germline V gene are SGHRS and YFSETQ. The CDR3 is made up of 15 amino acids. Here the CDR3 reads CASSFGTSGHNEQVF. The CDR3, as DNA: TGCGCCAGCAGCTTCGGGACTAGCGGGCACAATGAGCAGGTCTTC.

This clonotype was detected a few times. The chain joins TRBV13 to TRBJ2-1; D ambiguous. The V end was cut by 5 bases, the J end by 1 base, with 15 bases between. The CDR3 is 16 amino acids. The germline V gene encodes CDR1 PRHDT and CDR2 FYEKMQ (reference sequence). CDR3 protein: CASSELLTRSYNEQFF. Here the CDR3 DNA reads TGTGCCAGCAGCGAACTACTAACTCGTTCCTACAATGAGCAGTTCTTC.

In its sample, this clonotype was seen a few times. CDR3 residues: CASSQFYHSGANVLTF. CDR3 nucleotides: TGTGCCAGCAGCCAGTTCTACCACTCTGGGGCCAACGTCCTGACTTTC. The chain recombines TRBV3-1 with TRBJ2-6, with unresolved D. Looked up from germline, CDR1 is LGHDT and CDR2 is YNNKEL (reference sequence). Trimming removed 3 bases from V and 0 bases from J, with 9 bases in between. The CDR3 contains 16 residues.

The CDR3 DNA sequence: TGTGCCAGCACCCTAGGGGGGCGTAATGAAAAACTGTTTTTT. Translated: CASTLGGRNEKLFF. The chain joins TRBV12-3 or TRBV12-4 to TRBJ1-4, with D possibly TRBD1 on 6 matching bases. Trimming removed 7 bases at V and 4 bases at J, with 13 bases between. This CDR3 contains 14 residues.

A word on this clonotype: Its ends do not fully match the called genes, so a read error is possible. The chain has TRBV27 and TRBJ2-1; TRBD2 matches 9 bases. Germline CDR1 reads MNHEY; CDR2 reads SMNVEV (reference sequence). The CDR3 has 16 residues. DNA for the CDR3: TGTGCCAGCAGTGCCCAAGCGGGGGGTACCTACAATGAGCAGTGCTTC. Its protein is CASSAQAGGTYNEQCF.